The source of this T cell receptor beta chain is a study of brain T cells in children with intractable seizures. Whole-study findings and limits: Clones missing pre-surgery may reflect undersampling of that blood sample. Patients' HCMV serostatus was unknown; virus specificity rests on CDR3 similarity alone. Among the top 50 brain clones were public and private clonotypes.

The V gene's germline CDR1 is MNHEY and CDR2 SMNVEV (reference sequence). Trimming removed 5 bases from V and 3 bases from J; junction bases left unmatched: 10. This CDR3 has 15 amino acids. This clone is labeled as medium-sized (0.01 to 0.1%). Its antigen is not known. The sequenced cases were selected for having the highest brain T cell transcript signatures. Pre-surgery treatment included at least one anti-epileptic drug. Repertoires were generated with immunoSEQ multiplex PCR, while TCRdb's copy carries only in-frame clones and drops some. The table includes over 3,000 clones, around 72% detected once.

Material: resected brain tissue, obtained at surgery. The chain recombines TRBV27 with TRBJ2-7; 7 bases fit TRBD1. The sequence was obtained from a girl aged 2 to 10 with Rasmussen encephalitis and intractable seizures. The CDR3 sequence is CASSPFGTAYYEQYF. In DNA, the CDR3 is TGTGCCAGCAGTCCCTTCGGGACAGCGTACTACGAGCAGTACTTC.